These 5 T cell receptor beta chains originate from one sample sequenced in a study of shared clonotypes between healthy human individuals. Terminally differentiated effector memory CD45RA+ cells were left out of the naive CD8 fraction, which was CD45RO-negative and positively selected for CCR7. Sequencing used immunoSEQ multiplex PCR; TCRdb keeps in-frame clones, though not all of them. The profile shows about 2,200,000 clones, approximately 94% of them singletons. The sequenced sample consisted of naive CD8+ T cells from PBMCs. These receptors were collected from a man aged 18 to 29 in good health. Some clones in this sample may be carry-over from other donors' samples.

The V call is TRBV7-9, the J call TRBJ1-2, with 9 bases fitting TRBD1. The CDR3 totals 14 residues. Germline CDR1 is SEHNR and CDR2 is FQNEAQ (reference sequence). Trimming at V came to 5 bases and at J to 7 bases, leaving 8 bases not matched to a gene. The DNA of the CDR3 is TGTGCCAGCAGCGAACCGGGACAGGGCTTTGGCTACACCTTC. It codes for CASSEPGQGFGYTF.

This chain links TRBV28 with TRBJ2-1, with TRBD2 matching 7 bases. The length of the CDR3 is 16 residues. Germline values: CDR1 MDHEN, CDR2 SYDVKM. V trimming: 6 bases; J trimming: 5 bases; junction bases outside the gene matches: 13. The CDR3 spells CASRQVRGESNNEQFF. For the CDR3, the DNA is TGTGCCAGCAGGCAAGTCCGGGGGGAAAGCAACAATGAGCAGTTCTTC.

The chain employs TRBV10-3 and TRBJ2-1; D may be TRBD2 (6 bases). Germline CDR1 is ENHRY and CDR2 is SYGVKD. With 5 bases removed from V and 8 bases from J, the gap between germline ends came to 19 bases. There are 15 residues in the CDR3. DNA for the CDR3: TGTGCCATCAGTAAACCCGGGACTCGGATCTATGAGCAGTTCTTC. The encoded protein is CAISKPGTRIYEQFF.

The genes are TRBV27 and TRBJ2-3; D may be TRBD1 (6 bases). V was clipped by 7 bases and J by 6 bases, with 20 bases between them. The CDR3 spans 15 residues. Looked up from germline, CDR1 is MNHEY and CDR2 is SMNVEV (reference sequence). The CDR3: CASTFIQGPLDTQYF. The CDR3 coding sequence is TGTGCCAGCACCTTCATCCAGGGGCCCTTGGATACGCAGTATTTT.

This clone has a single count. The genes are TRBV5-4 and TRBJ2-5; TRBD2 is a possible D gene (6 bases). Germline CDR1 reads SGHNT; CDR2 reads YYREEE (reference sequence). There are 14 residues in the CDR3. V was pared by 4 bases and J by 4 bases, with 14 bases between. The CDR3 nucleotides read TGTGCCAGCAGCCCCAGACTAGTCGGAGAGACCCAGTACTTC. It specifies CASSPRLVGETQYF.